The 28 T cell receptor beta chains presented below share a single source sample, sequenced in a study of blood T cell repertoires in COVID-19 (dated by TCRdb to 2018 to 2021). Receptor libraries were prepared by the immunoSEQ multiplex PCR assay. As stored in TCRdb, this immuneACCESS dataset retains in-frame rearrangements with V and J assigned. A fraction of the clones does not appear; measured against another copy, unresolved V genes explain less than half of the discrepancy, and the remainder lacks a known reason. This sample holds under 170,000 clones; 80% to 90% were observed only once. The ten largest account for roughly 3% of the sample. Sequencing was carried out using peripheral blood. The receptors derive from a man between 65 and 79 years old with acute or convalescent COVID-19.

As regards this clone: One end of the junction fails to match germline, which may point to a read error. The V gene is TRBV6-2 or TRBV6-3, the J gene TRBJ2-1; maybe TRBD2 (5 bases). The germline V gene encodes CDR1 MNHEY and CDR2 SVGEGT. The CDR3 runs to 15 residues. This chain's CDR3 is CASTYGESSYNEQFF. For the CDR3, the DNA is TGTGCCAGCACTTACGGGGAGAGCTCCTACAATGAGCAGTTCTTC.

The rearrangement joins TRBV7-2 to TRBJ1-6; 8 bases agree with TRBD1. The CDR3 runs 15 residues. V lost 2 bases and J lost 10; bases outside the gene matches: 7. Germline-derived CDR1 and CDR2 are SGHTA and FQGNSA. The DNA of the CDR3 is TGTGCCAGCAGCTTAAGTGGACAGGGCGGGTCACCCCTCCACTTT. It specifies CASSLSGQGGSPLHF.

This CDR3 is CASKPDRALSYEQYF. The DNA of the CDR3 is TGTGCCAGCAAGCCGGACAGGGCACTCTCCTACGAGCAGTACTTC. The rearrangement uses TRBV6-5 and TRBJ2-7; 8 bases line up with TRBD1. Germline CDR1 and CDR2: MNHEY and SVGAGI. V was pared by 7 bases and J by 0 bases, with 8 bases of the junction left unmatched. The CDR3 sequence is 15 residues long.

V usage is TRBV2 and J usage is TRBJ1-5; TRBD1 matches 8 bases. Germline loops: CDR1 SNHLY, CDR2 FYNNEI. This CDR3 has 15 amino acids. J gave up 1 base and V 5 bases, and 4 bases lay outside the gene matches. The CDR3 bases are TGTGCCAGCAGTTCGGACAGGGTAAGCAATCAGCCCCAGCATTTT. Translated, it gives CASSSDRVSNQPQHF.

V gene TRBV7-6 combines with J gene TRBJ2-1; TRBD2 is a possible D gene (6 bases). Germline CDR1 reads SGHVS; CDR2 reads FNYEAQ. V lost 4 bases, J lost 9 bases, and 13 bases lay in between. The CDR3 spans 13 residues. The CDR3 loop is CASSYQPGSEQFF. The DNA of the CDR3 is TGTGCCAGCAGCTACCAACCCGGGAGTGAGCAGTTCTTC.

The V call is TRBV2, the J call TRBJ1-6; 8 bases align to TRBD1. Germline V gene data show CDR1 as SNHLY and CDR2 as FYNNEI. CDR3 size: 15 residues. The V gene end was trimmed by 0 bases and the J gene end by 8 bases; junction bases not matched to a gene: 3. The CDR3 loop reads CASSEAPGGYSPLHF. CDR3 DNA: TGTGCCAGCAGTGAAGCGCCAGGGGGCTATTCACCCCTCCACTTT.

The chain employs TRBV6-5 and TRBJ1-4; no reliable D call. This CDR3 spans 13 amino acids. Germline CDR1 MNHEY, CDR2 SVGAGI. V shed 6 bases and J shed 5 bases, with 10 bases lying between them. CDR3 sequence reads: CASRSTGNEKLFF. The CDR3 DNA reads TGTGCCAGCAGATCCACGGGGAATGAAAAACTGTTTTTT.

The V call is TRBV28, the J call TRBJ2-7; D may be TRBD1 (6 bases). CDR1 is MDHEN and CDR2 is SYDVKM in the germline V gene. Trimming removed 6 bases from V and 6 bases from J, with 18 bases in between. This CDR3 is 14 amino acids long. The CDR3 bases are TGTGCCAGCAGCCCTCGCCCAGGGGTAAGCGAGCAGTACTTC. The encoded protein is CASSPRPGVSEQYF.

The chain has TRBV6-5 and TRBJ1-1; 7 nucleotides line up with TRBD1. This CDR3 has 14 amino acids. CDR1 is MNHEY and CDR2 is SVGAGI in the germline V gene. The V segment lost 0 bases and the J segment 10 bases; nucleotides outside the gene matches: 8. This CDR3 is CASSYSVGGGVAFF. The DNA for the CDR3 is TGTGCCAGCAGTTACTCGGTAGGGGGCGGGGTAGCTTTCTTT.

The rearrangement links TRBV9 to TRBJ2-2, with D tentatively TRBD1 (5 bases). The germline gives CDR1 SGDLS, CDR2 YYNGEE. The CDR3 contains 15 residues. The V end was cut by 0 bases, the J end by 7 bases, with 13 bases between. The CDR3 protein is CASSVGQGGGGELFF. The CDR3, as DNA: TGTGCCAGCAGCGTAGGTCAGGGCGGCGGCGGGGAGCTGTTTTTT.

The gene calls are TRBV7-6 and TRBJ2-3, with a weak D call TRBD2 (5 bases). CDR1 is SGHVS, CDR2 FNYEAQ, per germline. CDR3 length: 16 amino acids. V gave up 5 bases and J gave up 4 bases, with 19 bases separating them. This CDR3 is CASSQQAGMSADTQYF. The CDR3, as DNA: TGTGCCAGCAGCCAACAAGCCGGGATGTCGGCAGATACGCAGTATTTT.

In regard to this clone: Other nucleotide sequences in the sample specify the same CDR3. The chain couples TRBV29-1 to TRBJ2-2; D is perhaps TRBD2 (6 bases). The germline CDR1 and CDR2 sequences are SQVTM and ANQGSEA. The CDR3 runs 14 residues. V was clipped by 6 bases and J by 1 base, with 12 bases between them. This CDR3 reads CSVGSGVNTGELFF. CDR3 nucleotides: TGCAGCGTGGGGTCGGGAGTGAACACCGGGGAGCTGTTTTTT.

CDR3 sequence (DNA): TGTGCCAGCAGCTTAGTTAGCGGTCCTAGGGATGAGCAGTTCTTC. This codes for CASSLVSGPRDEQFF. This chain links TRBV7-9 with TRBJ2-1; tentative D call: TRBD2 (6 bases). This CDR3 spans 15 amino acids. From germline, CDR1 is SEHNR and CDR2 FQNEAQ (reference sequence). V shed 1 base and J shed 8 bases, with 15 bases lying between them.

This sequence joins TRBV6-5 and TRBJ1-1; 10 bases match TRBD1. From germline, CDR1 is MNHEY and CDR2 SVGAGI. The CDR3 is made up of 14 amino acids. Trimming cost V 6 bases and J 9 bases; bases outside gene matches: 10. The CDR3 DNA follows: TGTGCCAGCAGCATACAACCGGGACAGGGGAAAGCTTTCTTT. It is translated as CASSIQPGQGKAFF.

The CDR3 loop is CASSQVLGSQETQYF. In nucleotides, the CDR3 is TGCGCCAGCAGCCAAGTACTAGGTTCCCAAGAGACCCAGTACTTC. The chain has TRBV4-1 and TRBJ2-5, with TRBD2 as a possible D gene (5 bases). With 1 base removed from V and 1 base from J, the gap between germline ends came to 10 bases. Germline V gene lookup returns CDR1 MGHRA and CDR2 YSYEKL. The CDR3 has 15 residues.

In this sample, this clone turned up once. Other DNA sequences in this specimen translate into the identical CDR3. The V and J genes are TRBV5-1 and TRBJ2-3; weak D call: TRBD1 (7 bases). CDR3 length: 15 amino acids. The germline V gene encodes CDR1 SGHRS and CDR2 YFSETQ. The V end lost 0 bases, the J end lost 9 bases, and 17 bases lay between the germline ends. The CDR3 spells CASSLESRGEETQYF. The CDR3 DNA follows: TGCGCCAGCAGCTTGGAATCCAGGGGGGAGGAGACGCAGTATTTT.

The V and J genes are TRBV10-3 and TRBJ1-2; 8 nucleotides line up with TRBD1. The V segment lost 6 bases and the J segment 4 bases; nucleotides outside the gene matches: 4. CDR1 is ENHRY, CDR2 SYGVKD, per germline. This CDR3 is 13 amino acids long. CDR3 in DNA: TGTGCCATCAGGGACAGGGATAGCTATGGCTACACCTTC. It yields the protein CAIRDRDSYGYTF.

The V and J genes are TRBV15 and TRBJ2-1; possible D gene TRBD2, 5 bases. Germline CDR1 is LNHNV and CDR2 is YYDKDF (reference sequence). Trimming took off 5 bases at V and 0 bases at J, with 14 bases between the two ends. There are 16 residues in the CDR3. CDR3 sequence reads: CATSRGLVSSYNEQFF. The CDR3 DNA reads TGTGCCACCAGCCGAGGACTTGTTAGCTCCTACAATGAGCAGTTCTTC.

The gene calls are TRBV11-2 and TRBJ1-1; TRBD1 matches 7 bases. Germline values: CDR1 SGHAT, CDR2 FQNNGV. There are 17 residues in the CDR3. Trimming removed 5 bases from V and 0 bases from J; junction bases left unmatched: 12. Here the CDR3 reads CASSVRQGRGMNTEAFF. CDR3 bases: TGTGCCAGCAGCGTTCGACAGGGAAGGGGGATGAACACTGAAGCTTTCTTT.

This sequence joins TRBV11-2 and TRBJ2-2, with D hard to call. V dropped 6 bases and J dropped 7 bases, with 12 bases sitting between them. This CDR3 is built from 13 residues. Germline V gene data show CDR1 as SGHAT and CDR2 as FQNNGV. The CDR3 sequence is CASRRSEFGELFF. The CDR3 DNA reads TGTGCCAGCAGGCGGAGCGAGTTCGGGGAGCTGTTTTTT.

The V gene is TRBV5-1, the J gene TRBJ2-4, with 7 nucleotides matching TRBD1. After removal of 5 bases from V and 5 bases from J, the junction contained 1 base not matched to a gene. There are 12 residues in the CDR3. Germline CDR1 SGHRS, CDR2 YFSETQ. CDR3 in DNA: TGCGCCAGCAGTGGGACAGAAAACATTCAGTACTTC. This codes for CASSGTENIQYF.

The chain combines TRBV11-3 with TRBJ2-1, with 13 bases lining up with TRBD2. This CDR3 is 15 amino acids long. V was pared by 4 bases and J by 8 bases, with 5 bases of the junction left unmatched. Germline CDR1 is SGHNT and CDR2 is YENEEA. The CDR3 DNA reads as TGTGCCAGCAGCTGGGGACTAGCGGGATGGGATGAGCAGTTCTTC. It yields the protein CASSWGLAGWDEQFF.

The chain joins TRBV5-1 to TRBJ2-5, with D perhaps TRBD2 (5 bases). This CDR3 has 14 amino acids. V lost 2 bases and J lost 5, with 13 bases in between. CDR1 is SGHRS, CDR2 YFSETQ, per germline. The CDR3: CASSFYTGWETQYF. CDR3 coding DNA: TGCGCCAGCAGCTTCTATACGGGATGGGAGACCCAGTACTTC.

The chain recombines TRBV5-1 with TRBJ2-3; D might be TRBD1 (6 bases). V lost 0 bases and J 6 bases, leaving 11 bases between the germline ends. Per germline, CDR1 SGHRS and CDR2 YFSETQ. The CDR3 is 14 residues long. The CDR3 sequence is CASSLVNRGDTQYF. Written as DNA, the CDR3 is TGCGCCAGCAGCTTGGTAAATAGGGGGGATACGCAGTATTTT.

The chain uses TRBV12-3 or TRBV12-4 and TRBJ1-2; D possibly corresponds to TRBD1 (5 bases). V shed 2 bases and J shed 6 bases, with 10 bases lying between them. CDR3 length equals 13 residues. CDR3 sequence (DNA): TGTGCCAGCAGTTTAATTCAGGGAAATGGCTACACCTTC. Translated: CASSLIQGNGYTF.

The V gene is TRBV24-1, the J gene TRBJ2-5, with TRBD2 matching over 13 bases. Trimming took 3 bases from V and 3 from J; bases not matched to a gene: 3. The CDR3 extends over 16 amino acids. The V gene's germline CDR1 is KGHDR and CDR2 SFDVKD. The CDR3 DNA reads as TGTGCCACCAGTGATACTAGCGGGAGGGGGGAAGAGACCCAGTACTTC. It yields the protein CATSDTSGRGEETQYF.

The genes are TRBV5-1 and TRBJ2-1; 8 nucleotides align to TRBD2. Germline CDR1 SGHRS, CDR2 YFSETQ. The length of the CDR3 is 16 residues. The trim removed 4 bases at V and 8 bases at J, leaving 14 bases unmatched. The CDR3 region has the DNA TGCGCCAGCAGCATGGGACTAGATGGTCTGCGGGATGAGCAGTTCTTC. This gives the protein CASSMGLDGLRDEQFF.

The rearrangement links TRBV28 to TRBJ2-5, with D maybe TRBD2 (6 bases). Trimming stripped 6 bases from V and 1 base from J, with 6 bases between. In germline, CDR1 is MDHEN, CDR2 SYDVKM. The CDR3 has 12 residues. CDR3 coding DNA: TGTGCCAGCAGGGGGGGCCAAGAGACCCAGTACTTC. This gives the protein CASRGGQETQYF.